This T cell receptor (beta chain) is from a study of follicular helper T cells after annual influenza vaccination. Libraries were prepared by immunoSEQ multiplex PCR; TCRdb keeps only in-frame clonotypes and omits some of them. The table shows thousands of clones, with approximately 89% occurring only once. The time point: 2013-2014 season, 7 days after vaccination. Sorted blood CD4 subsets were sequenced before and after adults received seasonal inactivated influenza vaccine. This clone has only a few counts. This CDR3 has 13 amino acids. V lost 3 bases and J lost 8, with 10 bases in between. Germline CDR1 LNHDA, CDR2 SQIVND (reference sequence).

The clonotype was recovered from an adult who received the influenza vaccine. Sequencing used CXCR5+ CD38- circulating T follicular helper cells from blood, obtained 7 days after influenza vaccination. Sample subset: circulating Tfh, non-naive CD4+CXCR5+PD-1+ (ICOS+CD38+ or ICOS-CD38-). V and J are TRBV19 and TRBJ2-2, with D perhaps matching TRBD1 (6 bases). CDR3 region: CASSIQGYGELFF. The CDR3 DNA reads as TGTGCCAGTAGTATTCAGGGGTATGGGGAGCTGTTTTTT.